This T cell receptor (beta chain) was observed in a study of identical twins (dated by TCRdb to about 2016). The study in broad terms: TCR alpha and beta repertoires from monozygotic twins, unrelated adults of various ages and cord blood were deep-sequenced to test whether fetal clonotypes persist. Replicate twin experiments were performed at different times using different library preparation protocols to rule out contamination. The full study reports these points: Abundant cord blood beta clonotypes carried fewer insertions; young adult naive repertoires showed a weaker similar trend, while memory repertoires showed none. Compared with coincidental sharing between unrelated individuals, an excess of low generation-probability sequences was observed among out-of-frame TCR alpha sequences shared between twins. Conclusions relied on cross-sectional statistical analysis, since the same donors could not be followed over many years. In monozygotic twins, recombination models systematically underestimated out-of-frame TCR alpha sharing, but the models matched the sharing seen between unrelated individuals. Invariant T cells such as MAIT and iNKT could partly confound zero-insertion analyses, though diverse VJ usage argued against this for most clonotypes. The excess sharing between twins in beta out-of-frame sequences was weaker because fewer shared sequences reduced the signal-to-noise ratio.

The CDR3 spans 15 residues, from the cysteine through the phenylalanine. This entry keeps only the CDR3 DNA: 45 bases, framed from base 1. Unmatched junction bases come to 4, with V trimmed by 5 bases and J by 2 bases. Only healthy Caucasian donors were included. Three pairs of female monozygotic twins, all aged roughly 18 to 29 years, made up the twin cohort. Positive isolation kits from Invitrogen were used to isolate CD4+ and CD8+ T cell populations. The library was made by 5' RACE. The sequencer listed for this sample is Illumina HiSeq 2000. A universal primer binding site was introduced by template switching, and a unique molecular identifier was present in the final cDNA, enabling accurate counting of TCR cDNA molecules. Specific primers in the conserved constant-segment region were used to synthesize first-strand cDNA for TCR alpha and beta chains. To control for contamination, every cDNA library was double barcoded, receiving both a SMART-Mk sample barcode and Illumina barcodes. TruSeq adapter sequences along with Illumina sample barcodes were introduced in two successive PCR steps. Sequencing of the TCR alpha and beta cDNA libraries was done on the Illumina HiSeq platform using custom primers. Regarding the original processing steps: MiGEC was used to process raw reads and extract unique molecular identifiers, and MiXCR was used to find CDR3 positions. For each individual, recombination models were inferred using an EM algorithm with the repgenHMM and IGoR tools. The tcR package in R was used for shared clonotype analysis, with sharing normalized by the product of cloneset sizes. To study raw recombination without the effects of thymic and clonal selection, out-of-frame nonproductive sequences were analyzed. TCRdb handled the public reads itself, with Q25 trimming in fastp and clone calling in MiXCR, and kept productive beta chains. A single entry per CDR3 protein holds the most common genes and DNA from its merged rows. The V and J calls and clone size are TCRdb's, not the authors'. In this sample the table shows roughly 470,000 distinct CDR3 sequences, approximately 15% of which occur a single time. The biggest ten clones account for about 0.94% of the sample.

This clonotype was seen a handful of times. This receptor's antigen is unknown. The sample holds no much larger clone one base away, and base qualities are not on file. The sample was also reused in another study, on yellow fever vaccine responses in identical twins. The second study's authors report: The authors reported that the T cell response to vaccination in identical twins appeared partly convergent and partly personalized. Focusing on identical twins, the study followed the T cell clones that responded to the vaccine, and did so with precision.

Rearrangement joined TRBV12-3 or TRBV12-4 to TRBJ2-1; 9 middle bases align to TRBD2. The sequenced sample consisted of CD4+ T cells sorted from blood. This clonotype was obtained from a young woman in good health. CDR3 loop: CASSPGLAPYNEQFF. The DNA reads TGTGCCAGCAGTCCCGGACTAGCGCCCTACAATGAGCAGTTCTTC.